Following are 3 T cell receptor beta chains from one sample sequenced in a study of breast tumors, draining lymph nodes, adjacent tissues (TCRdb year 2016). The library was obtained by multiplex PCR. For sequencing, an Illumina HiSeq 2000 was employed. The public reads were reanalyzed by TCRdb: fastp trimming at Q25, MiXCR alignment, in-frame beta chains only. Every entry covers one CDR3 protein and lists the most common genes and DNA from its rows. The sample contains around 230,000 distinct CDR3 sequences, less than 45% of them found a single time. Over 3.5% of the sample is in the top ten clones. Lymph node samples were obtained from the axillary draining lymph nodes of breast cancer patients. The sequenced sample was axillary lymph node tissue. The receptor set was obtained from a female donor with breast cancer. Some clones in this sample may be carry-over from other donors' samples.

The chain combines TRBV7-3 with TRBJ2-6; D is possibly TRBD1 (5 bases). V lost 2 bases, J lost 0 bases, and 17 bases lay in between. This CDR3 has 19 residues. Germline V lookup: CDR1 SGHTA, CDR2 FQGTGA. CDR3 DNA sequence: TGTGCCAGCAGCTTATTCACGGCAGGGCTAAGCTCTGGGGCCAACGTCCTGACTTTC. This codes for CASSLFTAGLSSGANVLTF.

This clonotype was detected ten times or more. The genes are TRBV30 and TRBJ2-7; 8 nucleotides align to TRBD2. The trim removed 2 bases at V and 3 bases at J, leaving 3 bases unmatched. The CDR3 runs to 13 residues. Per the germline V gene, CDR1 is GTSNPN and CDR2 is SVGIG (reference sequence). The CDR3, as DNA: TGTGCCTGGAGTAAGGGACTAGGCTACGAGCAGTACTTC. Protein product: CAWSKGLGYEQYF.

V and J are TRBV27 and TRBJ2-1; 9 nucleotides agree with TRBD2. Germline values: CDR1 MNHEY, CDR2 SMNVEV (reference sequence). V lost 6 bases to trimming and J lost 5 bases; unmatched junction nucleotides: 11. This CDR3 comprises 16 residues. The DNA for the CDR3 is TGTGCCAGCAGCTTGACTAGCGGTCTAGTAGACAATGAGCAGTTCTTC. Protein: CASSLTSGLVDNEQFF.